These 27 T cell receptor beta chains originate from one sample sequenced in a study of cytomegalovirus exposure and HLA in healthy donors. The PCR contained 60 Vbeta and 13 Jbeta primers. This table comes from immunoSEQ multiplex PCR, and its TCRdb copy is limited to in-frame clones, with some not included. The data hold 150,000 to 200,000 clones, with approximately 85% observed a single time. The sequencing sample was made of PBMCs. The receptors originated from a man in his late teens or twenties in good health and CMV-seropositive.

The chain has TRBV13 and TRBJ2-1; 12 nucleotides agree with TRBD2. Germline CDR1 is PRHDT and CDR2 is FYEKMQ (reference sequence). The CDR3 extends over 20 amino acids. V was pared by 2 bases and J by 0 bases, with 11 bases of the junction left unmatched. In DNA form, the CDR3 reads TGTGCCAGCAGCTTAAAACTAGGACTAGCGGGGACCACCTCCTACAATGAGCAGTTCTTC. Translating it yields CASSLKLGLAGTTSYNEQFF. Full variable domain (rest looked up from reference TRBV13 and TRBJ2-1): AAGVIQSPRHLIKEKRETATLKCYPIPRHDTVYWYQQGPGQDPQFLISFYEKMQSDKGSIPDRFSAQQFSDYHSELNMSSLELGDSALYFCASSLKLGLAGTTSYNEQFFGPGTRLTVL.

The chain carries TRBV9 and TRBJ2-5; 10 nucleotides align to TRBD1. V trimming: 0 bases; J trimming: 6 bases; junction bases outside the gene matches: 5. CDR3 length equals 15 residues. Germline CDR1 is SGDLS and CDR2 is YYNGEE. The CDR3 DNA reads TGTGCCAGCAGCGTAGACCCGGGACAGGGGCAGACCCAGTACTTC. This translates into CASSVDPGQGQTQYF.

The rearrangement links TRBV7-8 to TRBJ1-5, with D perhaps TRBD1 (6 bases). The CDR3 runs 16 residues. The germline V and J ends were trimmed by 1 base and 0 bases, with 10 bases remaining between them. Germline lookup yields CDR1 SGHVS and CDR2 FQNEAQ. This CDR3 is CASSLDGTISNQPQHF. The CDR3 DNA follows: TGTGCCAGCAGCTTAGACGGGACAATTAGCAATCAGCCCCAGCATTTT.

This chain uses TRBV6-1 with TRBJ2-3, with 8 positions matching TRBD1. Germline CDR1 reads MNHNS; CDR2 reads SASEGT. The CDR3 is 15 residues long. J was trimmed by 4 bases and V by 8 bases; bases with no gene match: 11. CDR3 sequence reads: CASCVCRTGSDTQYF. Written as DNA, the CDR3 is TGTGCCAGCTGTGTATGTAGGACAGGGTCAGATACGCAGTATTTT.

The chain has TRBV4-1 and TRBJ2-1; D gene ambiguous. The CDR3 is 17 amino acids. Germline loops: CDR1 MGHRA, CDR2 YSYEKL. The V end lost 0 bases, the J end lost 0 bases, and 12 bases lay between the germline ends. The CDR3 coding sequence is TGCGCCAGCAGCCAAGAGAAGATGCCGAGCTCCTACAATGAGCAGTTCTTC. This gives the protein CASSQEKMPSSYNEQFF.

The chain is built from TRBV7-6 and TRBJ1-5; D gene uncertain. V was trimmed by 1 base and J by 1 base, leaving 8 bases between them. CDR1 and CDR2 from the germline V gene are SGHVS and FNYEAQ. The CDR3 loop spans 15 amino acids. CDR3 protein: CASSLGGGSNQPQHF. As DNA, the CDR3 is TGTGCCAGCAGCTTAGGGGGAGGAAGCAATCAGCCCCAGCATTTT.

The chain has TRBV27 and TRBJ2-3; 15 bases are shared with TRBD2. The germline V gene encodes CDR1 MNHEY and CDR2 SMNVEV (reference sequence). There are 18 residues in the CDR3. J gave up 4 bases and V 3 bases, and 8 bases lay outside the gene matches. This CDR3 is CASSFGLAGGRRADTQYF. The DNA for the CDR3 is TGTGCCAGCAGTTTCGGACTAGCGGGGGGGCGGCGCGCAGATACGCAGTATTTT.

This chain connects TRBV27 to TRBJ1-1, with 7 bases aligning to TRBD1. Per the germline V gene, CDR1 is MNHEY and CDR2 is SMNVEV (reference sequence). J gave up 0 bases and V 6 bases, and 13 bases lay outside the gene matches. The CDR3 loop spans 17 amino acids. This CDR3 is CASSPNRGNWVNTEAFF. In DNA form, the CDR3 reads TGTGCCAGCAGCCCAAACAGGGGTAATTGGGTGAACACTGAAGCTTTCTTT.

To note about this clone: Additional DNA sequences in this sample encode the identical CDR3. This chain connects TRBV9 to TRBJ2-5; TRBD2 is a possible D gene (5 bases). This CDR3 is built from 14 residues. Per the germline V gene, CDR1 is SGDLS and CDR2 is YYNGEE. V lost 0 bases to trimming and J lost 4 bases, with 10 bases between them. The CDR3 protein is CASSVDPGGETQYF. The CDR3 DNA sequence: TGTGCCAGCAGCGTAGATCCAGGAGGAGAGACCCAGTACTTC.

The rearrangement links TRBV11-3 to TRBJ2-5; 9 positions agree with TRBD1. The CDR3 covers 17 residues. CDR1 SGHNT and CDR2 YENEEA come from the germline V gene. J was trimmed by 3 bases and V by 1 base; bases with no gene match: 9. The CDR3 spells CASSLGWTGVMEETQYF. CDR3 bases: TGTGCCAGCAGCTTAGGTTGGACAGGGGTGATGGAAGAGACCCAGTACTTC.

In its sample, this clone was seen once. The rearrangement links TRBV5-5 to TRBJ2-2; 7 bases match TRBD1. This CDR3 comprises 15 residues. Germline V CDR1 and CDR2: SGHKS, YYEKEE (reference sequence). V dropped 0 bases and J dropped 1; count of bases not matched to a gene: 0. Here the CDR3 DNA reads TGTGCCAGCAGCTTGGGACAGGGGAACACCGGGGAGCTGTTTTTT. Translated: CASSLGQGNTGELFF.

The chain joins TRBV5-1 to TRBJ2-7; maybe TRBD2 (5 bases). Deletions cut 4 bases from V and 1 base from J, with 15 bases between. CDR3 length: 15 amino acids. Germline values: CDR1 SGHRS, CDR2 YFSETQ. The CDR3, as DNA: TGCGCCAGCAGCCTAGGACTGGGAAAATCCTACGAGCAGTACTTC. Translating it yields CASSLGLGKSYEQYF. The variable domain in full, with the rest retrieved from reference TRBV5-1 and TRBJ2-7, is KAGVTQTPRYLIKTRGQQVTLSCSPISGHRSVSWYQQTPGQGLQFLFEYFSETQRNKGNFPGRFSGRQFSNSRSEMNVSTLELGDSALYLCASSLGLGKSYEQYFGPGTRLTVT.

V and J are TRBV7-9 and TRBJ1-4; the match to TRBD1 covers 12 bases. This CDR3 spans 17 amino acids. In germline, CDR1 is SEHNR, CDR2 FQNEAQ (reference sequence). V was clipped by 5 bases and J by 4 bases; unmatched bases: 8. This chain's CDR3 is CASSVGTGGLVNEKLFF. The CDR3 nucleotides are TGTGCCAGCAGCGTAGGGACAGGGGGCCTGGTTAATGAAAAACTGTTTTTT.

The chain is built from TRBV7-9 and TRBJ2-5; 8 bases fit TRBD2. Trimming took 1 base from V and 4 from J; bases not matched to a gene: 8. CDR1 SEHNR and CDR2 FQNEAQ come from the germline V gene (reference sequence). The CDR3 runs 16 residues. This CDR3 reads CASSLDERGIGETQYF. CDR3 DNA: TGTGCCAGCAGCTTAGACGAGCGGGGGATTGGAGAGACCCAGTACTTC. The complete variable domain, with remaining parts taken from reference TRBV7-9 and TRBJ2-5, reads DTGVSQNPRHKITKRGQNVTFRCDPISEHNRLYWYRQTLGQGPEFLTYFQNEAQLEKSRLLSDRFSAERPKGSFSTLEIQRTEQGDSAMYLCASSLDERGIGETQYFGPGTRLLVL.

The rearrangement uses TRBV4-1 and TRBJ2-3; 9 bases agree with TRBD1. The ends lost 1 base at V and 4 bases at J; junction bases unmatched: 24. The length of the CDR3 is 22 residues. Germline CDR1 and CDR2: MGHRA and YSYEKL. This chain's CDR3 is CASSQGETRRGQGLFQPDTQYF. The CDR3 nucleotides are TGCGCCAGCAGCCAAGGGGAAACAAGGAGGGGACAGGGCCTTTTTCAACCAGATACGCAGTATTTT.

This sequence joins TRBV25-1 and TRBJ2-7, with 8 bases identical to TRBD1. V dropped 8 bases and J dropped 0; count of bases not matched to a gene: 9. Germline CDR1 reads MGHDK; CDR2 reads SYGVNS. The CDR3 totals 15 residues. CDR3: CASRRDRSSSYEQYF. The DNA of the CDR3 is TGTGCCAGCCGTAGGGACAGGTCGAGCTCCTACGAGCAGTACTTC.

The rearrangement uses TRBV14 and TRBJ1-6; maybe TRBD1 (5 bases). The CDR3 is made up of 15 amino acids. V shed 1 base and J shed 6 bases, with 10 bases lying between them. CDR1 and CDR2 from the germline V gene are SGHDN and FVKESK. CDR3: CASSQGLTANSPLHF. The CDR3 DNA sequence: TGTGCCAGCAGCCAAGGTCTGACAGCTAATTCACCCCTCCACTTT.

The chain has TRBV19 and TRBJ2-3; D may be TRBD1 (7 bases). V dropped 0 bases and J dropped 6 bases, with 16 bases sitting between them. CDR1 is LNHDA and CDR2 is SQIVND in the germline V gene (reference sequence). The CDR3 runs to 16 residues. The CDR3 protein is CASSIDRGRGEDTQYF. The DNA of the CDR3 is TGTGCCAGTAGTATAGATCGGGGCAGGGGGGAGGATACGCAGTATTTT.

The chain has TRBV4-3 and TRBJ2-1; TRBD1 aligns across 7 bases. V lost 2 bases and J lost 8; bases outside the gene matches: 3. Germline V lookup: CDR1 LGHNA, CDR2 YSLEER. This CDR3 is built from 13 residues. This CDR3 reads CASSQKTGHEQFF. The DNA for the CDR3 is TGCGCCAGCAGCCAAAAGACAGGGCATGAGCAGTTCTTC.

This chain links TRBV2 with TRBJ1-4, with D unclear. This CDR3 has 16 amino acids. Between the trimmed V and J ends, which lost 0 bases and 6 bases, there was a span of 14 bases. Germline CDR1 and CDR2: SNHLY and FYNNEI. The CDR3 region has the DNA TGTGCCAGCAGTGAAGCGAAGAGGGCCTGGGATGAAAAACTGTTTTTT. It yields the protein CASSEAKRAWDEKLFF.

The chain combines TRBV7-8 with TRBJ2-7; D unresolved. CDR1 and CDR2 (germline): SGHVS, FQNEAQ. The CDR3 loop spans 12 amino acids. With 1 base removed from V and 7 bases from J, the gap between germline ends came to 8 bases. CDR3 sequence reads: CASSLVVGEQYF. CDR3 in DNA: TGTGCCAGCAGCTTAGTGGTCGGGGAGCAGTACTTC.

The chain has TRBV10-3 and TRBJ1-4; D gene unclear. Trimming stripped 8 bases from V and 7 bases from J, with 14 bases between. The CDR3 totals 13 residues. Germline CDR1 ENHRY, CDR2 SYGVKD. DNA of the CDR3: TGTGCCATCCGGGAGGCCATGGGTGAAAAACTGTTTTTT. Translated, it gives CAIREAMGEKLFF.

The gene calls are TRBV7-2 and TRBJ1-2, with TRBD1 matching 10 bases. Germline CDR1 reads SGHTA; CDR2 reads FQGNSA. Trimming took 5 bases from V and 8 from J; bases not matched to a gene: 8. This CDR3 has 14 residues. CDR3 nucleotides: TGTGCCAGCAGCACCCGACAGGGGGCGGGAGGCTACACCTTC. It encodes CASSTRQGAGGYTF.

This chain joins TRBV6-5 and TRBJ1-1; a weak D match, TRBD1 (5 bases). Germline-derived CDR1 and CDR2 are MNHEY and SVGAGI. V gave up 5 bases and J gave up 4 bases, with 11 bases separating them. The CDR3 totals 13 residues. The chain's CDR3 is CASSPGGGTEAFF. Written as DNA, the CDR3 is TGTGCCAGCAGTCCGGGGGGGGGCACTGAAGCTTTCTTT.

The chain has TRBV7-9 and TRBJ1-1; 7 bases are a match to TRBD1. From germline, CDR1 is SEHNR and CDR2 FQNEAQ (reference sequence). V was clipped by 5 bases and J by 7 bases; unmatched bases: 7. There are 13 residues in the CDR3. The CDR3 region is CASSTDRAHEAFF. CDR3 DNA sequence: TGTGCCAGCAGCACTGACAGGGCCCATGAAGCTTTCTTT.

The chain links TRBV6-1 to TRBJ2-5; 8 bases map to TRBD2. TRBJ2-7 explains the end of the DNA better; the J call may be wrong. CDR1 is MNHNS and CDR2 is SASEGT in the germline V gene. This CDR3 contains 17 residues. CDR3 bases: TGTGCCAGCAGTGGATCCTCAGCGGGAGCGAGCTCCTACGAGCAGTACTTC. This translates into CASSGSSAGASSYEQYF.

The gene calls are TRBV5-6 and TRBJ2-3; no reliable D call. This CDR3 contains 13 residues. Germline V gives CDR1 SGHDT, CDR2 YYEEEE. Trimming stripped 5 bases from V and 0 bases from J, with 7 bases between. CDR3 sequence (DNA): TGTGCCAGCAGTTCAGGAAGCACAGATACGCAGTATTTT. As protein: CASSSGSTDTQYF.